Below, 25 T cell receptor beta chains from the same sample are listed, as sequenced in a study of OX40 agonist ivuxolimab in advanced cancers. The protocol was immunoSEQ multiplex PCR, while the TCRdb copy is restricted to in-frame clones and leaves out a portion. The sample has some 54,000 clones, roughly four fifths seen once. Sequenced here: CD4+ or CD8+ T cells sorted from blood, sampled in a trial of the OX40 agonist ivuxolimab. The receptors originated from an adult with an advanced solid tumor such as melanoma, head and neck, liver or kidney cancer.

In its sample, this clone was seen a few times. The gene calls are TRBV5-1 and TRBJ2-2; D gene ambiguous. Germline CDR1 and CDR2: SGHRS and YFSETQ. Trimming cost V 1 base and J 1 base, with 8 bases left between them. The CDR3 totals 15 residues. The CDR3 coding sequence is TGCGCCAGCAGCTTGATTGGCGGGAACACCGGGGAGCTGTTTTTT. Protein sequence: CASSLIGGNTGELFF.

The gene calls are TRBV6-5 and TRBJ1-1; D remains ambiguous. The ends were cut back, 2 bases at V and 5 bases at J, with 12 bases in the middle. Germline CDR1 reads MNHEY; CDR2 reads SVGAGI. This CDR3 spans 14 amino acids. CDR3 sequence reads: CASSYGVGRTEAFF. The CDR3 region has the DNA TGTGCCAGCAGTTACGGAGTGGGGAGGACTGAAGCTTTCTTT.

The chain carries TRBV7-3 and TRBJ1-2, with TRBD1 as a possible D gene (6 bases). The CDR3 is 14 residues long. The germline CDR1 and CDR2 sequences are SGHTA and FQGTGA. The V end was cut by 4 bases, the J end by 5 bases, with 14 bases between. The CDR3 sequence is CASSSEGGEYGYTF. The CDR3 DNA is TGTGCCAGCAGCTCCGAGGGGGGCGAATATGGCTACACCTTC.

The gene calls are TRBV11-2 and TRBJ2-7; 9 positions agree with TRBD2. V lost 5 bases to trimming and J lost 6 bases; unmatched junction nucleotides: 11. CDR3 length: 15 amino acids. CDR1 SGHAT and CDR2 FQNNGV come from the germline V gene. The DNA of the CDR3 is TGTGCCAGCAGCCGGACTAGCGCTGGTAATAGCGAGCAGTACTTC. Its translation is CASSRTSAGNSEQYF. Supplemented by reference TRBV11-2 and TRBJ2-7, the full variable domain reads EAGVAQSPRYKIIEKRQSVAFWCNPISGHATLYWYQQILGQGPKLLIQFQNNGVVDDSQLPKDRFSAERLKGVDSTLKIQPAKLEDSAVYLCASSRTSAGNSEQYFGPGTRLTVT.

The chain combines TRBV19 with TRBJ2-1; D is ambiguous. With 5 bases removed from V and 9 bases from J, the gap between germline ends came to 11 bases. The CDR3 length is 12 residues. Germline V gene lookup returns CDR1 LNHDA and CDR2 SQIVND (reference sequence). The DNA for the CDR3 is TGTGCCAGTAGTTTCCTTAGCAGTGAGCAGTTCTTC. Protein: CASSFLSSEQFF.

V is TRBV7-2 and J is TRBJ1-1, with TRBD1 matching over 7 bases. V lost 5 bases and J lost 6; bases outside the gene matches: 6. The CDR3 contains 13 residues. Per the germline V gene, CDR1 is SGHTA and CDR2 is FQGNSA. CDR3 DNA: TGTGCCAGCAGCCCGCGGGACAGACCTGAAGCTTTCTTT. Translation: CASSPRDRPEAFF.

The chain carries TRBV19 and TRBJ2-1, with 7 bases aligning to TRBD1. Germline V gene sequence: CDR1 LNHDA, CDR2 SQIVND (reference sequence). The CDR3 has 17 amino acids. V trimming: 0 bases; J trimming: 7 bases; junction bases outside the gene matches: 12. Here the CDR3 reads CASSIEGGGGVNNEQFF. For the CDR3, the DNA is TGTGCCAGTAGTATAGAAGGGGGCGGTGGGGTTAATAATGAGCAGTTCTTC.

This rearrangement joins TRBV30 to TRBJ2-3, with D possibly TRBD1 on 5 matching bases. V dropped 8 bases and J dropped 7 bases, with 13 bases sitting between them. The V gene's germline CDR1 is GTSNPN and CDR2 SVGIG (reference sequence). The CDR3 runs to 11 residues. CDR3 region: CAAHRTNTQYF. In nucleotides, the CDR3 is TGTGCCGCCCACAGGACGAATACGCAGTATTTT.

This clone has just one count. CDR3 residues: CASRDRMTYEQYF. The CDR3 DNA is TGTGCCAGCCGGGACAGGATGACCTACGAGCAGTACTTC. The chain carries TRBV27 and TRBJ2-7, with 8 bases lining up with TRBD1. The ends lost 8 bases at V and 2 bases at J; junction bases unmatched: 5. In germline, CDR1 is MNHEY, CDR2 SMNVEV (reference sequence). The CDR3 contains 13 residues.

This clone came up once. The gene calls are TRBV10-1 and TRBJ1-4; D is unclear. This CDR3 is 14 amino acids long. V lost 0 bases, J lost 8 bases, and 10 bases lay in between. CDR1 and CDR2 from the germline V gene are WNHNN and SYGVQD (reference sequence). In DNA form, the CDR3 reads TGCGCCAGCAGTGAGTCCGGGCTTGGGGAAAAACTGTTTTTT. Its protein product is CASSESGLGEKLFF.

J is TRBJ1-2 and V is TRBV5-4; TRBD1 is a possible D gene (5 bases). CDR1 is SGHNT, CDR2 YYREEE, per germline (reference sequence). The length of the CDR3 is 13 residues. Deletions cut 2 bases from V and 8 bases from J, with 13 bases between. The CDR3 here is CASSLGGTAGYTF. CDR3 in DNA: TGTGCCAGCAGCTTAGGAGGGACCGCGGGCTACACCTTC.

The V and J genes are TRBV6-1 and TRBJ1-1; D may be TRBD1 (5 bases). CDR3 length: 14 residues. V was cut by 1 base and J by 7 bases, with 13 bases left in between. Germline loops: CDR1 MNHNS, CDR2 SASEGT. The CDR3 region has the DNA TGTGCCAGCAGTGAAGTCCAGGACAAGGATGAAGCTTTCTTT. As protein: CASSEVQDKDEAFF.

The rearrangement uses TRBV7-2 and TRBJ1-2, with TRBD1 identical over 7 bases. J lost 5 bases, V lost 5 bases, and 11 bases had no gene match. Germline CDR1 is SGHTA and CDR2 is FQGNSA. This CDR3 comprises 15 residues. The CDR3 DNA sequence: TGTGCCAGCAGCGAGGGGACAGTCGGAATTTATGGCTACACCTTC. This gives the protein CASSEGTVGIYGYTF.

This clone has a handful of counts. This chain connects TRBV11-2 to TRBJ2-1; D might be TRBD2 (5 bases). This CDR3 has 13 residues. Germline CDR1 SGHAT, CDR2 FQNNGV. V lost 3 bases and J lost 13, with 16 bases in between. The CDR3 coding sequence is TGTGCCAGCAGCTTCCCCAATGGACTCATACAGTTCTTC. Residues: CASSFPNGLIQFF.

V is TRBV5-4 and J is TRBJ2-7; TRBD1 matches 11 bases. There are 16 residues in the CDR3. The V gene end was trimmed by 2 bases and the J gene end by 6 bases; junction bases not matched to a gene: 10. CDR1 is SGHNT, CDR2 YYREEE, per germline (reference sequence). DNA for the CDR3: TGTGCCAGCAGCTTAGCAGGGACAGGGGGTCGGGGCGAGCAGTACTTC. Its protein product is CASSLAGTGGRGEQYF.

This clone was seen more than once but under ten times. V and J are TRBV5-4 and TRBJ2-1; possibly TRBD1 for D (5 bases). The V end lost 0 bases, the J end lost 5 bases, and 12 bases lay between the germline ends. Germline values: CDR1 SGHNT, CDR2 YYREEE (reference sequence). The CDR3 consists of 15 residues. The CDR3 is CASSLDQGSHNEQFF. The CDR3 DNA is TGTGCCAGCAGCTTGGACCAGGGTTCCCACAATGAGCAGTTCTTC.

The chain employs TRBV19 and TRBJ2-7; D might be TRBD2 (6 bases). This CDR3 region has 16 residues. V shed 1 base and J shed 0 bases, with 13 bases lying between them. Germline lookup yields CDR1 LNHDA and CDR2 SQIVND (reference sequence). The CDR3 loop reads CASSIGRDFLSYEQYF. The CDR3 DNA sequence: TGTGCCAGTAGTATAGGCAGGGACTTCCTCTCCTACGAGCAGTACTTC.

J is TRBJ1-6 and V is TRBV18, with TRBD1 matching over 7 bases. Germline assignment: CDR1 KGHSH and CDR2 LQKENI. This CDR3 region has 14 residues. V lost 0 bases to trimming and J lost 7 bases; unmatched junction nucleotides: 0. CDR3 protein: CASSPPRGNSPLHF. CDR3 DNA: TGTGCCAGCTCACCACCCAGGGGGAATTCACCCCTCCACTTT.

The CDR3 spells CASSLQGGQLNQPQHF. CDR3 coding DNA: TGTGCCAGCAGCTTGCAGGGGGGACAGCTCAATCAGCCCCAGCATTTT. This chain joins TRBV5-5 and TRBJ1-5; 7 bases agree with TRBD1. V lost 1 base, J lost 3 bases, and 7 bases stayed unmatched. The CDR3 is 16 amino acids. Germline lookup yields CDR1 SGHKS and CDR2 YYEKEE (reference sequence).

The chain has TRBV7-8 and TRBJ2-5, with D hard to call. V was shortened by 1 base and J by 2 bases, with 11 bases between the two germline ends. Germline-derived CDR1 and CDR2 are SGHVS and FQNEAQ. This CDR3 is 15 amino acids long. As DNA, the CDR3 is TGTGCCAGCAGCTTAGGGGCTCGGCCGCAAGAGACCCAGTACTTC. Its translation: CASSLGARPQETQYF.

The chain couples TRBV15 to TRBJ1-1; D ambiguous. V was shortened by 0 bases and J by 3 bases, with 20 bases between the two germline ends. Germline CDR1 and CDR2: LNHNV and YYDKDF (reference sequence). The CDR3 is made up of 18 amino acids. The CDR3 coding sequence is TGTGCCACCAGCAGAGATTACGAGGCCGCAGGATTTGACACTGAAGCTTTCTTT. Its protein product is CATSRDYEAAGFDTEAFF. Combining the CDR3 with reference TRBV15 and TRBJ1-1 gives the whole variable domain DAMVIQNPRYQVTQFGKPVTLSCSQTLNHNVMYWYQQKSSQAPKLLFHYYDKDFNNEADTPDNFQSRRPNTSFCFLDIRSPGLGDTAMYLCATSRDYEAAGFDTEAFFGQGTRLTVV.

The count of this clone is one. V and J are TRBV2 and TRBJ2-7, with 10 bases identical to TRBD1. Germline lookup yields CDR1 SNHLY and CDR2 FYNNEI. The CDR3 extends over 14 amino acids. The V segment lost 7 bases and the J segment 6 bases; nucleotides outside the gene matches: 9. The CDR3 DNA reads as TGTGCCAGCACCGGACAGGGGGAACCCTCCGAGCAGTACTTC. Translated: CASTGQGEPSEQYF.

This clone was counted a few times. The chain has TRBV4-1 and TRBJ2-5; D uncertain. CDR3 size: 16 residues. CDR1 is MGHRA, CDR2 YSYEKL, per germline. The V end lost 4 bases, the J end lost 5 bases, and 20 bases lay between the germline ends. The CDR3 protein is CASSPRSNVRGETQYF. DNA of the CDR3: TGCGCCAGCAGCCCCAGATCCAACGTCCGTGGGGAGACCCAGTACTTC.

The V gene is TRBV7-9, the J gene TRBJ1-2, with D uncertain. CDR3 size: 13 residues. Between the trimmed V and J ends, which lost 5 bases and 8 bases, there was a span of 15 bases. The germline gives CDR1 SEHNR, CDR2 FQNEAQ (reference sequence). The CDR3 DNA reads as TGTGCCAGCAGCCCCAGAGAACTGGTAGGCTACACCTTC. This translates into CASSPRELVGYTF.

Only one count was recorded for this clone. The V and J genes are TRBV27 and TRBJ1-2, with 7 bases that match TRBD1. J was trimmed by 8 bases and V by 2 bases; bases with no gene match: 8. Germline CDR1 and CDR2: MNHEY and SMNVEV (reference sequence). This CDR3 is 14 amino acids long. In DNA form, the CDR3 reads TGTGCCAGCAGTTTAACAGGGGCCCTTAACGGCTACACCTTC. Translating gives CASSLTGALNGYTF.